The clone carrying this T cell receptor beta chain was seen only once. The target antigen is unknown. Any history of autoimmune disease or systemic immunosuppression disqualified patients. This sample is part of a study of OX40 agonist ivuxolimab in advanced cancers. Overall study context: Participants could have had prior anti-PD-1, anti-PD-L1 or anti-CTLA-4 therapy, and about 37% had some. One hepatocellular carcinoma and two cutaneous melanoma patients partially responded. Study-level findings and limits: Clonal expansion from baseline to week 6 occurred in both CD4+ and CD8+ T cells.

This CDR3 is 16 amino acids long. From germline, CDR1 is SNHLY and CDR2 FYNNEI. Trimming left V 0 bases short and J 4 bases short, with 10 bases between. Data came from immunoSEQ multiplex PCR; TCRdb stores just in-frame clones and leaves some out. The data contain 80,000 or so clones, about 92% of them singletons. This clonotype was sampled from an adult with an advanced solid tumor such as melanoma, head and neck, liver or kidney cancer. The rearrangement links TRBV2 to TRBJ1-6; D is unclear. Sequences were derived from CD4+ or CD8+ T cells sorted from blood, sampled in a trial of the OX40 agonist ivuxolimab. CDR3 coding DNA: TGTGCCAGCAGTGAAGCCGGGCCACCTTATAATTCACCCCTCCACTTT. Its translation is CASSEAGPPYNSPLHF.